The clone carrying this TCR beta chain was observed a handful of times. As yet, its antigen is unknown. The data derive from a study of T-cell memory formation after mild COVID-19. The germline V gene encodes CDR1 SGHRS and CDR2 YFSETQ. The length of the CDR3 is 15 residues. V gave up 0 bases and J gave up 12 bases; unmatched junction bases: 11. TCRdb reanalysed the 5' RACE reads using MiXCR and keeps one entry per CDR3 protein. The top ten hold approximately 3% of the sample, which has around 200,000 distinct CDR3 sequences, 8% to 11% seen once. Overall study results and limits: There was no confirmation that second-wave clones peaking on day 37 were SARS-CoV-2 specific.

The TCR sequence derives from a young man who had mild COVID-19 (a few samples of this study predate the infection). Cell type and time point are not known. The V call is TRBV5-1, the J call TRBJ2-1; 8 positions match TRBD2. Input material: PBMCs or a T cell subset sorted from them (not recorded which). The CDR3 sequence is CASSLVIAGTRGQFF. The DNA of the CDR3 is TGCGCCAGCAGCTTGGTGATAGCGGGGACTAGGGGGCAGTTCTTC.